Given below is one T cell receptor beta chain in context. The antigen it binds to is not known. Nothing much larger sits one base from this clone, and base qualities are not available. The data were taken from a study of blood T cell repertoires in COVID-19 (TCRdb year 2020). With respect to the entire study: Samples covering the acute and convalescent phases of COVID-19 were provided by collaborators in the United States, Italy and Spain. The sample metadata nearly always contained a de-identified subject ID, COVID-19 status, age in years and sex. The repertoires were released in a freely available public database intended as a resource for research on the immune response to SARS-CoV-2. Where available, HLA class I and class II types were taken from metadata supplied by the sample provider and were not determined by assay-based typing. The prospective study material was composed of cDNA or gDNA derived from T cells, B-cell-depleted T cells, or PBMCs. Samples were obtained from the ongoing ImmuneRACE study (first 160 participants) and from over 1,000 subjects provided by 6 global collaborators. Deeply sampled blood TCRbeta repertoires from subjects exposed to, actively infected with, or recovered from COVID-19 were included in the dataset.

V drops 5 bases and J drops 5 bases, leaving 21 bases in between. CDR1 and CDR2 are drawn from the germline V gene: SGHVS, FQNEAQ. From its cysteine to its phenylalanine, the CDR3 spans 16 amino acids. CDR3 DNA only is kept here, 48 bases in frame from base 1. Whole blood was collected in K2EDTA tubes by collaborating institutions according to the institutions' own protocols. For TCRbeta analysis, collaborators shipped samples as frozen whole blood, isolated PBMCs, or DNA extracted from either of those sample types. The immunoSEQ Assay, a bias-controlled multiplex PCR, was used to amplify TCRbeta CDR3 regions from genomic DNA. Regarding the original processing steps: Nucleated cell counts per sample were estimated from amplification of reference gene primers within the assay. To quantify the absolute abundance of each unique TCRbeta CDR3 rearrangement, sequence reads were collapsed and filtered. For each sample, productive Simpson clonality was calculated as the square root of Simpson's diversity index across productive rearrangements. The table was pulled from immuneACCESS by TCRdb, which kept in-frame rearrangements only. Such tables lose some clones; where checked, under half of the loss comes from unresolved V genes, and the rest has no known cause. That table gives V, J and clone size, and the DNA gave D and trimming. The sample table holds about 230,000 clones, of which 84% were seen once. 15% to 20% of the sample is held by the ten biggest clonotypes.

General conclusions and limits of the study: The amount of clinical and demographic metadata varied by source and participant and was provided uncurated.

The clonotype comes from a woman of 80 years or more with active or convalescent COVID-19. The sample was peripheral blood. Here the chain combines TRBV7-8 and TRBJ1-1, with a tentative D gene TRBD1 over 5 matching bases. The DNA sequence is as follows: TGTGCCAGCAGCCCGCGCCCAGGGCAGGGAGGGACTGAAGCTTTCTTT. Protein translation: CASSPRPGQGGTEAFF.